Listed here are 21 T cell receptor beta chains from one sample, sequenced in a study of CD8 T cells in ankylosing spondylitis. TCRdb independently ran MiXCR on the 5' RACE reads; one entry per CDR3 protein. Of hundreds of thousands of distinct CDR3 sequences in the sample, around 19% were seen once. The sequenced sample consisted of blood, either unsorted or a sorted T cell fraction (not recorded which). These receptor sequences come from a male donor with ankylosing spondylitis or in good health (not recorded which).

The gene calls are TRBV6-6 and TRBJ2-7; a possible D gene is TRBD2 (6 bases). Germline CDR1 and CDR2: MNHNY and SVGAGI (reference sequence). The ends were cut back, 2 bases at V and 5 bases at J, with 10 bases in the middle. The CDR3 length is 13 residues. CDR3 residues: CASSYQRVNEQYV. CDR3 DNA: TGTGCCAGCAGTTACCAGCGGGTCAACGAGCAGTACGTC.

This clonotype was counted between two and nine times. The CDR3 bases are TGTGCCAGCAAAGCGTCGGGGGATGAGCAGTTCTTC. Translation gives CASKASGDEQFF. The chain links TRBV9 to TRBJ2-1; TRBD2 might be the D (6 bases). Trimming took off 6 bases at V and 8 bases at J, with 12 bases between the two ends. Germline CDR1 SGDLS, CDR2 YYNGEE. The CDR3 spans 12 residues.

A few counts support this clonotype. The DNA for the CDR3 is TGTGCCATCAGTGAGAGATCAGCGGGAGACACCGGGGAGCTGTTTTTT. Its translation: CAISERSAGDTGELFF. The rearrangement joins TRBV10-3 to TRBJ2-2; the match to TRBD2 covers 8 bases. CDR1 and CDR2 from the germline V gene are ENHRY and SYGVKD. The CDR3 has 16 amino acids. The V gene end was trimmed by 2 bases and the J gene end by 3 bases; junction bases not matched to a gene: 5.

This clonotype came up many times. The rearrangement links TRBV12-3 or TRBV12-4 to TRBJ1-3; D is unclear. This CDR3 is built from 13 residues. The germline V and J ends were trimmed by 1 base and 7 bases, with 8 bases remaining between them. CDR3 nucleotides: TGTGCCAGCAGTTTAGGTCAGATGAACACCATATATTTT. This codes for CASSLGQMNTIYF.

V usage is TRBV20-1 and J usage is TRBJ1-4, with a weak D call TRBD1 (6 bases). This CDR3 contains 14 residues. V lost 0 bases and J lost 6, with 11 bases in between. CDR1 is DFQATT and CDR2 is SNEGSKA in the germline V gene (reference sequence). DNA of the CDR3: TGCAGTGCTAGAGATGGGGGCGCGGATGAAAAACTGTTTTTT. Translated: CSARDGGADEKLFF.

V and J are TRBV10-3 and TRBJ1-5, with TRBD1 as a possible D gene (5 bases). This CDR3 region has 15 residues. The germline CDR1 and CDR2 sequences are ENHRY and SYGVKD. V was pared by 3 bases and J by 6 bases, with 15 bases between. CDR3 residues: CAISEGPQGGQPQHF. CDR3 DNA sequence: TGTGCCATCAGTGAAGGACCCCAGGGAGGTCAGCCCCAGCATTTT.

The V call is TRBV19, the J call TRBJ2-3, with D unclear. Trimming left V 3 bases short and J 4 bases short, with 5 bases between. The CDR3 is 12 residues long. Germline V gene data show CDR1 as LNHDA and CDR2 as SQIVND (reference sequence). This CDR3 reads CASSIASDTQYF. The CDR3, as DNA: TGTGCCAGTAGTATTGCTTCAGATACGCAGTATTTT.

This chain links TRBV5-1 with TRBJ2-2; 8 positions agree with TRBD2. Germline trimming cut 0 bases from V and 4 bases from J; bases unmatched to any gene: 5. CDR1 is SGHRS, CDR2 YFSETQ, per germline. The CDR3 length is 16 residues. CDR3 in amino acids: CASSLATSGVTGELFF. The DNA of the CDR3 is TGCGCCAGCAGCTTGGCTACTAGCGGAGTCACCGGGGAGCTGTTTTTT.

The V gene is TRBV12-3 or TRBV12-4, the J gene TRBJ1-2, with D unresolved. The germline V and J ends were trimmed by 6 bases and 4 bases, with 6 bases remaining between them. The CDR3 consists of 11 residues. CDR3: CASRVGYGYTF. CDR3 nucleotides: TGTGCCAGCAGGGTGGGCTATGGCTACACCTTC.

The CDR3 loop is CASSNGGFDSPLHF. DNA for the CDR3: TGCGCCAGCAGCAACGGCGGATTTGATTCACCCCTCCACTTT. The genes are TRBV5-1 and TRBJ1-6; D gene ambiguous. V was trimmed by 4 bases and J by 8 bases, leaving 13 bases between them. CDR1 SGHRS and CDR2 YFSETQ come from the germline V gene. This CDR3 region has 14 residues.

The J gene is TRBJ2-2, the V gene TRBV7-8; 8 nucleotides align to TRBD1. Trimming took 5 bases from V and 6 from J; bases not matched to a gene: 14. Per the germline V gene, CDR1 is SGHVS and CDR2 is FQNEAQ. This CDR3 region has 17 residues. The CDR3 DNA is TGTGCCAGCAGCCCGCCCGTCTTGGCAGGGGGCTCCGGGGAGCTGTTTTTT. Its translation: CASSPPVLAGGSGELFF.

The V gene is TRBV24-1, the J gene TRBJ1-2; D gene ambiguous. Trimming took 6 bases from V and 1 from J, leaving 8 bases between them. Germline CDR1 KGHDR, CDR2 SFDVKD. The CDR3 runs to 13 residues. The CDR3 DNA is TGTGCCACCAGTCGCGAAGATAACTATGGCTACACCTTC. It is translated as CATSREDNYGYTF.

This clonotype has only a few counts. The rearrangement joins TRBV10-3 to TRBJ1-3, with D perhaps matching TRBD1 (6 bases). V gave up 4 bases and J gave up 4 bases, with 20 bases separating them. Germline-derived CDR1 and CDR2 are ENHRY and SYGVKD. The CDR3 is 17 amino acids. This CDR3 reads CAISARGSGGSGNTIYF. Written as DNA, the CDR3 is TGTGCCATCAGTGCCCGGGGCTCGGGGGGCTCCGGAAACACCATATATTTT.

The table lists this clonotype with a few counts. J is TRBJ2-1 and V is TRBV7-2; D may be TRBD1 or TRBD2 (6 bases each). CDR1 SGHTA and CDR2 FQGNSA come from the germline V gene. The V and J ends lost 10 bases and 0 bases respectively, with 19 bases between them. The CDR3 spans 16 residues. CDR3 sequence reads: CAIHRGLAHSYNEQFF. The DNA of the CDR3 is TGTGCCATACACCGGGGGCTAGCTCACTCCTACAATGAGCAGTTCTTC.

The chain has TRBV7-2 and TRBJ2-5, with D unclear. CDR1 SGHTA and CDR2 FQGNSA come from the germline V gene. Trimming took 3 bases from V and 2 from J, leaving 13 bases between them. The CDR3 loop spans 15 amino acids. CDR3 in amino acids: CASSFQSARQETQYF. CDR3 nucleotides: TGTGCCAGCAGCTTTCAGTCCGCTAGGCAAGAGACCCAGTACTTC. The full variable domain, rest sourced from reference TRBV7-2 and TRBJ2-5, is GAGVSQSPSNKVTEKGKDVELRCDPISGHTALYWYRQSLGQGLEFLIYFQGNSAPDKSGLPSDRFSAERTGGSVSTLTIQRTQQEDSAVYLCASSFQSARQETQYFGPGTRLLVL.

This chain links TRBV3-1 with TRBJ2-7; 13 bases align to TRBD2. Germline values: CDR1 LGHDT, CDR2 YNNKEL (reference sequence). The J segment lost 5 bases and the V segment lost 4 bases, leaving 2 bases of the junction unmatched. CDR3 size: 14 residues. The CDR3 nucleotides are TGTGCCAGCAGCCCCGGACTAGCGGGAGACGAGCAGTACGTC. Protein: CASSPGLAGDEQYV.

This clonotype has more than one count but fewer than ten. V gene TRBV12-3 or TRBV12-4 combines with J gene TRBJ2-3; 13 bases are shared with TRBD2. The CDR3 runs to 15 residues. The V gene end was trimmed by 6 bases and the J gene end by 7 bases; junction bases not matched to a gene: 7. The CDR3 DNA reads TGTGCCAGCAGGACACTAGCGGGGGGGCCGTATACGCAGTATTTT. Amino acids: CASRTLAGGPYTQYF.

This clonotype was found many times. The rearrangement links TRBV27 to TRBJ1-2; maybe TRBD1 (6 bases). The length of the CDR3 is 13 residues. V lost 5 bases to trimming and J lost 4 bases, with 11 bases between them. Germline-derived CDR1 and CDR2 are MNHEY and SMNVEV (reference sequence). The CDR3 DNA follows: TGTGCCAGCAGTCTCCCGACAGGCTATGGCTACACCTTC. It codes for CASSLPTGYGYTF.

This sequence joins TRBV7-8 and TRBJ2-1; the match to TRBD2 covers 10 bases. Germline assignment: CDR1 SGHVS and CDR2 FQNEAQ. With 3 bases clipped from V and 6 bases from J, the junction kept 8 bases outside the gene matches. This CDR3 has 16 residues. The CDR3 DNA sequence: TGTGCCAGCAGCTTCTCTAGCGGGAGACGCGGCAATGAGCAGTTCTTC. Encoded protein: CASSFSSGRRGNEQFF.

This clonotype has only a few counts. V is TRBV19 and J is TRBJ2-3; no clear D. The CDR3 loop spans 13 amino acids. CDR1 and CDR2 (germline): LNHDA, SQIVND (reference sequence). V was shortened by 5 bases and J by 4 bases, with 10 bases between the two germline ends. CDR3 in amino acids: CASSGVPSDTQYF. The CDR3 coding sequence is TGTGCCAGTAGTGGGGTCCCATCAGATACGCAGTATTTT.

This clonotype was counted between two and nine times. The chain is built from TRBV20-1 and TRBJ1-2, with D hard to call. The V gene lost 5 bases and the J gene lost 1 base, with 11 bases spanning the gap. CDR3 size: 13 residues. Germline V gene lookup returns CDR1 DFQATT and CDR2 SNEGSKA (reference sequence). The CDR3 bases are TGCAGTGCTCTGCCGGGAAATAACTATGGCTACACCTTC. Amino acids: CSALPGNNYGYTF.